This is a list of T cell receptor beta chains from one sample in a study of T cells in Graves' hyperthyroidism and ophthalmopathy. TCRdb itself ran the multiplex PCR reads through MiXCR, one entry per CDR3 protein. Of approximately 640,000 distinct CDR3 sequences detected, around 16% appear once; the ten largest clones hold less than 20%. Sequenced input: blood. The origin of the receptors is a man aged 50-60 years with Graves' hyperthyroidism. Both conserved end residues are part of each CDR3. D genes are given only for firm matches. For some rows the clone size is stated as once, few or many, or as a class when expanded; others skip it.

V gene: TRBV5-1
J gene: TRBJ1-5
D gene: TRBD1
clone size: .
CDR3 DNA: TGCGCCAGCAGCTCCGGGACAGGGAAATACGAGCCCCAGCATTTT
CDR3 protein: CASSSGTGKYEPQHF

V gene: TRBV7-9
J gene: TRBJ2-5
D gene: .
clone size: few
CDR3 DNA: TGTGCCAGCAGCCCGTACGACAGTCAAGAGACCCAGTACTTC
CDR3 protein: CASSPYDSQETQYF

V gene: TRBV29-1
J gene: TRBJ2-4
D gene: .
clone size: .
CDR3 DNA: TGCAGCGTTGAGACCGAAAGGCAGGACATTCAGTACTTC
CDR3 protein: CSVETERQDIQYF

V gene: TRBV11-2
J gene: TRBJ2-7
D gene: TRBD2
clone size: many
CDR3 DNA: TGTGCCAGCAGCTTAGAATGGTCGGGACTAGCCTACGAGCAGTACTTC
CDR3 protein: CASSLEWSGLAYEQYF

V gene: TRBV28
J gene: TRBJ1-2
D gene: TRBD1
clone size: .
CDR3 DNA: TGTGCCAGCAGTTTGGGGGGCAGGGGGCGAAAGGGCTACACCTTC
CDR3 protein: CASSLGGRGRKGYTF

V gene: TRBV4-2
J gene: TRBJ1-1
D gene: .
clone size: few
CDR3 DNA: TGTGCCAGCAGCCTCACAAAGATTCCAGGGTCGAACACTGAAGCTTTCTTT
CDR3 protein: CASSLTKIPGSNTEAFF

V gene: TRBV12-3/TRBV12-4
J gene: TRBJ2-6
D gene: .
clone size: many
CDR3 DNA: TGTGCCAGCACATCGTGGCAGGGCGCCTCCGGGGCCAACGTCCTGACTTTC
CDR3 protein: CASTSWQGASGANVLTF

V gene: TRBV30
J gene: TRBJ2-7
D gene: .
clone size: .
CDR3 DNA: TGTGCCTGGAGTGTACGGATTGGGGCAGCAGTCTACGAGCAGTACTTC
CDR3 protein: CAWSVRIGAAVYEQYF

V gene: TRBV20-1
J gene: TRBJ2-7
D gene: .
clone size: .
CDR3 DNA: TGCAGTGCTAGAGATTTCGGGACCGGCGCCGAGCAGTACTTC
CDR3 protein: CSARDFGTGAEQYF

V gene: TRBV29-1
J gene: TRBJ1-2
D gene: .
clone size: few
CDR3 DNA: TGCAGCCTTGAAGGGGACGGAGGGGACTATGGCTACACCTTC
CDR3 protein: CSLEGDGGDYGYTF

V gene: TRBV5-1
J gene: TRBJ2-3
D gene: .
clone size: .
CDR3 DNA: TGCGCCAGCAGCGTAACTACAGATACGCAGTATTTT
CDR3 protein: CASSVTTDTQYF

V gene: TRBV4-2
J gene: TRBJ1-6
D gene: .
clone size: .
CDR3 DNA: TGTGCCAGCAGCCAAGGTCCCCGGCAGGCGGTCTATAATTCACCCCTCCACTTT
CDR3 protein: CASSQGPRQAVYNSPLHF

V gene: TRBV5-1
J gene: TRBJ2-3
D gene: .
clone size: few
CDR3 DNA: TGCGCCAGCAGCGACAGCTATCCGCAGTATTTT
CDR3 protein: CASSDSYPQYF

V gene: TRBV2
J gene: TRBJ1-2
D gene: TRBD1
clone size: many
CDR3 DNA: TGTGCCAGCAGGGGACAGGGGTATGGCGGCTACACCTTC
CDR3 protein: CASRGQGYGGYTF

V gene: TRBV28
J gene: TRBJ2-5
D gene: .
clone size: .
CDR3 DNA: TGTGCCAGCAGTAACTACAGGTGGGAGACCCAGTACTTC
CDR3 protein: CASSNYRWETQYF

V gene: TRBV6-2/TRBV6-3
J gene: TRBJ2-3
D gene: TRBD2
clone size: many
CDR3 DNA: TGTGCCAGCAGAGAAGCTAGCGGGAGTCAAGATACGCAGTATTTT
CDR3 protein: CASREASGSQDTQYF

V gene: TRBV10-3
J gene: TRBJ2-7
D gene: TRBD2
clone size: .
CDR3 DNA: TGTGCCATCAGTGAGTCGAGAGCGGGAGCGGGCTCCTACGAGCAGTACTTC
CDR3 protein: CAISESRAGAGSYEQYF

V gene: TRBV7-8
J gene: TRBJ2-7
D gene: .
clone size: many
CDR3 DNA: TGTGCCAGCAGCTTAACTACCCCCTACGAGCAGTACTTC
CDR3 protein: CASSLTTPYEQYF

V gene: TRBV7-6
J gene: TRBJ2-2
D gene: TRBD2
clone size: many
CDR3 DNA: TGTGCCAGCAGCTTGACGGGAGGGTCCGGGGAGCTGTTTTTT
CDR3 protein: CASSLTGGSGELFF

V gene: TRBV30
J gene: TRBJ1-2
D gene: .
clone size: few
CDR3 DNA: TGTGCCTGGAGTGTAGGCAGGATGAACGCTGGCTACACCTTC
CDR3 protein: CAWSVGRMNAGYTF

V gene: TRBV18
J gene: TRBJ1-1
D gene: .
clone size: .
CDR3 DNA: TGTGCCAGCTCACCCCCTTCCCCCAGGAAGGACACTGAAGCTTTCTTT
CDR3 protein: CASSPPSPRKDTEAFF

V gene: TRBV4-1
J gene: TRBJ1-4
D gene: .
clone size: few
CDR3 DNA: TGCGCCAGCAGCCAACTAGCTATTCGGCGGGAAAAACTGTTTTTT
CDR3 protein: CASSQLAIRREKLFF

V gene: TRBV13
J gene: TRBJ1-6
D gene: .
clone size: .
CDR3 DNA: TGTGCCAGCAGCCCCTTCGGGATGATTAATTCACCCCTCCACTTT
CDR3 protein: CASSPFGMINSPLHF

V gene: TRBV11-2
J gene: TRBJ1-2
D gene: .
clone size: .
CDR3 DNA: TGTGCCAGCAGCTTAGCGGGCCCCAGCTATGGCTACACCTTC
CDR3 protein: CASSLAGPSYGYTF

V gene: TRBV19
J gene: TRBJ2-1
D gene: .
clone size: .
CDR3 DNA: TGTGCCAGTAGTATTCTGGCGGCAGCCTACAATGAGCAGTTCTTC
CDR3 protein: CASSILAAAYNEQFF

V gene: TRBV28
J gene: TRBJ2-5
D gene: .
clone size: many
CDR3 DNA: TGTGCCAGCAGTTTCAGGACCGCAGGCGCAGGGGAGACCCAGTACTTC
CDR3 protein: CASSFRTAGAGETQYF

V gene: TRBV27
J gene: TRBJ1-4
D gene: .
clone size: many
CDR3 DNA: TGTGCCAGCAGTAATGTTCGGCAGGGGCAAGAAAAACTGTTTTTT
CDR3 protein: CASSNVRQGQEKLFF